This TCR beta chain derives from a study of T cells after somatic rescue of genetic block. Measured with immunoSEQ multiplex PCR; TCRdb has only the in-frame clones, and not every one. The top ten hold 3% of the sample, which has around 64,000 clones, approximately 90% seen once. Sequenced: peripheral blood mononuclear cells (PBMCs). The receptor comes from a middle-aged man.

CDR3 in amino acids: CASSEEMNTEAFF. The CDR3 DNA sequence: TGTGCCAGCAGTGAGGAGATGAACACTGAAGCTTTCTTT. The chain combines TRBV2 with TRBJ1-1; D not certain. The germline V gene has CDR1 SNHLY and CDR2 FYNNEI. V lost 3 bases and J lost 0, with 5 bases in between. The CDR3 loop spans 13 amino acids.